This passage covers 22 T cell receptor beta chains from one sample sequenced in a study of blood T cell repertoires in COVID-19. The data were produced by immunoSEQ multiplex PCR, yet TCRdb's version contains in-frame clones alone and is incomplete. Of fewer than 400,000 clones in the sample, about 86% were seen once. Sequencing was done on a sample of PBMCs or T cells enriched from blood (not recorded which). All receptors derive from a woman aged 45-59 years who had recovered from COVID-19.

The chain couples TRBV11-2 to TRBJ2-7; TRBD1 agrees at 9 bases. Germline V gene data show CDR1 as SGHAT and CDR2 as FQNNGV. V gave up 5 bases and J gave up 6 bases; unmatched junction bases: 8. This CDR3 is built from 14 residues. The CDR3 nucleotides read TGTGCCAGCAGCAGACAGGGACAGGGAAGCGAGCAGTACTTC. Translated: CASSRQGQGSEQYF.

The genes are TRBV7-9 and TRBJ1-4; D unclear. Trimming took off 3 bases at V and 1 base at J, with 18 bases between the two ends. This CDR3 has 18 amino acids. Germline CDR1 reads SEHNR; CDR2 reads FQNEAQ (reference sequence). CDR3 sequence (DNA): TGTGCCAGCAGCTTGGGGAGGACCGACAAGGGAACTAATGAAAAACTGTTTTTT. Translated, it gives CASSLGRTDKGTNEKLFF. Looking up the rest from reference TRBV7-9 and TRBJ1-4 gives the full variable domain: DTGVSQNPRHKITKRGQNVTFRCDPISEHNRLYWYRQTLGQGPEFLTYFQNEAQLEKSRLLSDRFSAERPKGSFSTLEIQRTEQGDSAMYLCASSLGRTDKGTNEKLFFGSGTQLSVL.

The chain recombines TRBV2 with TRBJ2-2; D is ambiguous. This CDR3 has 15 amino acids. Germline lookup yields CDR1 SNHLY and CDR2 FYNNEI. V dropped 6 bases and J dropped 0 bases, with 11 bases sitting between them. The CDR3 DNA reads as TGTGCCAGCAGCTCACCTAACCCGAACACCGGGGAGCTGTTTTTT. This sequence encodes CASSSPNPNTGELFF. The variable domain in full, completed from reference TRBV2 and TRBJ2-2, reads EPEVTQTPSHQVTQMGQEVILRCVPISNHLYFYWYRQILGQKVEFLVSFYNNEISEKSEIFDDQFSVERPDGSNFTLKIRSTKLEDSAMYFCASSSPNPNTGELFFGEGSRLTVL.

J is TRBJ1-6 and V is TRBV6-7, with a tentative D call TRBD1 (5 bases). TRBV6-7 is assigned to the ORF class and has an uncertain function. CDR3 size: 15 residues. Trimming took off 2 bases at V and 7 bases at J, with 12 bases between the two ends. The CDR3 DNA reads TGTGCCAGCAGTTACCCCGACAGCTTGAATTCACCCCTCCACTTT. Translation: CASSYPDSLNSPLHF.

The chain couples TRBV18 to TRBJ1-6; the D is unclear. V dropped 3 bases and J dropped 8 bases, with 23 bases sitting between them. The V gene's germline CDR1 is KGHSH and CDR2 LQKENI. The CDR3 runs to 18 residues. DNA for the CDR3: TGTGCCAGCTCACCTCAGAGGACCCTGAGGGAAGACTATTCACCCCTCCACTTT. As protein: CASSPQRTLREDYSPLHF.

The chain uses TRBV27 and TRBJ1-2, with D possibly TRBD1 on 6 matching bases. This CDR3 has 14 amino acids. Germline CDR1 and CDR2: MNHEY and SMNVEV (reference sequence). Trimming cost V 4 bases and J 4 bases, with 13 bases left between them. CDR3 sequence: CASSSNRVVYGYTF. The CDR3 DNA reads as TGTGCCAGCAGTTCAAACAGGGTTGTCTATGGCTACACCTTC.

V is TRBV27 and J is TRBJ1-1; D is unresolved. The CDR3 spans 13 residues. V was pared by 5 bases and J by 1 base, with 8 bases between. Germline values: CDR1 MNHEY, CDR2 SMNVEV (reference sequence). The CDR3 region is CASSLHGNTEAFF. The CDR3 DNA is TGTGCCAGCAGTCTTCACGGGAACACTGAAGCTTTCTTT.

The genes are TRBV5-1 and TRBJ1-2, with 8 bases lining up with TRBD1. Per germline, CDR1 SGHRS and CDR2 YFSETQ. J gave up 5 bases and V 5 bases, and 11 bases lay outside the gene matches. The CDR3 totals 15 residues. The CDR3 coding sequence is TGCGCCAGCAGACAGACCATACAGGGGGGATATGGCTACACCTTC. Its translation: CASRQTIQGGYGYTF.

Written as DNA, the CDR3 is TGTGCCAGCAGCGTTGGGACAGGGAAAACCTACGAGCAGTACTTC. Its protein is CASSVGTGKTYEQYF. The chain is built from TRBV9 and TRBJ2-7, with 9 positions matching TRBD1. Looked up from germline, CDR1 is SGDLS and CDR2 is YYNGEE. V was pared by 2 bases and J by 2 bases, with 5 bases of the junction left unmatched. CDR3 length equals 15 residues.

V gene TRBV11-2 combines with J gene TRBJ2-4, with unresolved D. The CDR3 is 14 residues long. The V gene lost 5 bases and the J gene lost 0 bases, with 8 bases spanning the gap. Looked up from germline, CDR1 is SGHAT and CDR2 is FQNNGV. The CDR3 here is CASSQTLAKNIQYF. For the CDR3, the DNA is TGTGCCAGCAGCCAGACACTAGCCAAAAACATTCAGTACTTC.

V gene TRBV6-2 or TRBV6-3 combines with J gene TRBJ1-4; TRBD1 might be the D (5 bases). The germline V gene encodes CDR1 MNHEY and CDR2 SVGEGT. Trimming shortened V by 2 bases and J by 8 bases, and 15 bases separated the two germline ends. The CDR3 runs to 15 residues. CDR3 in amino acids: CASSYVRPKGEKLFF. CDR3 sequence (DNA): TGTGCCAGCAGTTACGTCAGACCTAAGGGGGAAAAACTGTTTTTT.

The chain carries TRBV20-1 and TRBJ1-4; D is undetermined. Trimming shortened V by 3 bases and J by 3 bases, and 17 bases separated the two germline ends. The CDR3 has 16 residues. CDR1 is DFQATT and CDR2 is SNEGSKA in the germline V gene (reference sequence). The CDR3 DNA is TGCAGTGCTAGTGGAGGTGGCGGGCTTGCTAATGAAAAACTGTTTTTT. It specifies CSASGGGGLANEKLFF.

The genes are TRBV7-2 and TRBJ1-3; tentative D call: TRBD1 (5 bases). The CDR3 has 14 residues. Germline V lookup: CDR1 SGHTA, CDR2 FQGNSA. Trimming pared 5 bases from V and 1 base from J, leaving 9 bases between. Here the CDR3 reads CASSPGISGNTIYF. The DNA of the CDR3 is TGTGCCAGCAGCCCAGGGATTTCTGGAAACACCATATATTTT.

The chain recombines TRBV7-6 with TRBJ2-7; weak D call: TRBD2 (6 bases). This CDR3 has 14 residues. V lost 5 bases and J lost 0, with 11 bases in between. Looked up from germline, CDR1 is SGHVS and CDR2 is FNYEAQ. For the CDR3, the DNA is TGTGCCAGCAGCCAGAGGGACTCCTCCTACGAGCAGTACTTC. Translating gives CASSQRDSSYEQYF.

The chain employs TRBV7-8 and TRBJ2-5, with D maybe TRBD2 (5 bases). The germline V gene encodes CDR1 SGHVS and CDR2 FQNEAQ. This CDR3 has 14 amino acids. V gave up 3 bases and J gave up 2 bases, with 10 bases separating them. The CDR3 DNA sequence: TGTGCCAGCAGCTTCTTGCAGCGGCAAGAGACCCAGTACTTC. Its protein product is CASSFLQRQETQYF.

This chain uses TRBV5-1 with TRBJ1-6; 7 bases map to TRBD1. Germline V gene sequence: CDR1 SGHRS, CDR2 YFSETQ. J lost 7 bases, V lost 3 bases, and 7 bases had no gene match. The CDR3 consists of 15 residues. The CDR3 here is CASSWDQGGNSPLHF. The CDR3 DNA reads as TGCGCCAGCAGCTGGGACCAGGGGGGAAATTCACCCCTCCACTTT.

This chain joins TRBV19 and TRBJ1-1, with 9 bases aligning to TRBD1. The CDR3 runs 15 residues. Germline loops: CDR1 LNHDA, CDR2 SQIVND (reference sequence). V was clipped by 4 bases and J by 2 bases; unmatched bases: 5. The CDR3, as DNA: TGTGCCAGTAGTAAAATGACAGGGGGTAACACTGAAGCTTTCTTT. Encoded protein: CASSKMTGGNTEAFF.

This clone was counted a few times. The chain couples TRBV4-3 to TRBJ2-7; TRBD2 aligns across 7 bases. J was trimmed by 5 bases and V by 2 bases; bases with no gene match: 18. The CDR3 is 18 amino acids. Germline lookup yields CDR1 LGHNA and CDR2 YSLEER. The CDR3 DNA follows: TGCGCCAGCAGCCAAACGGGGGGACCCTCAAAATTTAAAGACGAGCAGTACTTC. Translation gives CASSQTGGPSKFKDEQYF.

This clone appeared once. The chain joins TRBV9 to TRBJ1-1; TRBD1 matches at 8 bases. The length of the CDR3 is 13 residues. V was pared by 0 bases and J by 6 bases, with 1 base of the junction left unmatched. Germline V gene sequence: CDR1 SGDLS, CDR2 YYNGEE. CDR3: CASSVAGGSEAFF. DNA of the CDR3: TGTGCCAGCAGCGTAGCAGGGGGCTCTGAAGCTTTCTTT.

The chain links TRBV19 to TRBJ1-2; 8 nucleotides line up with TRBD1. J was trimmed by 2 bases and V by 7 bases; bases with no gene match: 6. The germline CDR1 and CDR2 sequences are LNHDA and SQIVND (reference sequence). The CDR3 loop spans 14 amino acids. In DNA, the CDR3 is TGTGCCAGTACCAGACAGGGGCCCAACTATGGCTACACCTTC. Amino acids: CASTRQGPNYGYTF. The whole variable domain, filled in from reference TRBV19 and TRBJ1-2, reads DGGITQSPKYLFRKEGQNVTLSCEQNLNHDAMYWYRQDPGQGLRLIYYSQIVNDFQKGDIAEGYSVSREKKESFPLTVTSAQKNPTAFYLCASTRQGPNYGYTFGSGTRLTVV.

The DNA of the CDR3 is TGTGCCAGCAAAAGCGGGACAGGGGTTCGCAATGAGCAGTTCTTC. It codes for CASKSGTGVRNEQFF. This chain uses TRBV6-5 with TRBJ2-1, with 10 nucleotides matching TRBD1. Trimming at V came to 7 bases and at J to 6 bases, leaving 9 bases not matched to a gene. Germline loops: CDR1 MNHEY, CDR2 SVGAGI. The CDR3 has 15 amino acids.

A single count supports this clone. This chain joins TRBV28 and TRBJ2-7, with D uncertain. The germline V and J ends were trimmed by 6 bases and 7 bases, with 16 bases remaining between them. CDR1 is MDHEN, CDR2 SYDVKM, per germline. The CDR3 has 13 amino acids. Here the CDR3 DNA reads TGTGCCAGCAGCACCCGTAGTGCCGTGGAGCAGTACTTC. Amino acid sequence: CASSTRSAVEQYF.